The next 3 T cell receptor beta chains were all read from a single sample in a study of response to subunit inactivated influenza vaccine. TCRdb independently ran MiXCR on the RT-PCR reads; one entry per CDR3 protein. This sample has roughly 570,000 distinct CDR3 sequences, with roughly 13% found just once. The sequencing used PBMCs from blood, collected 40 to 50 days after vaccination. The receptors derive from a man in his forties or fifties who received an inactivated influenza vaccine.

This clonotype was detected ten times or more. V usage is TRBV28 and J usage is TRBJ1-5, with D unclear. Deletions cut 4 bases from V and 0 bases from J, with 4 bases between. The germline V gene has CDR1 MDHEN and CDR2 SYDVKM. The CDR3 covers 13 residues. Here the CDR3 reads CASSSDSNQPQHF. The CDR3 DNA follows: TGTGCCAGCAGTTCGGATAGCAATCAGCCCCAGCATTTT.

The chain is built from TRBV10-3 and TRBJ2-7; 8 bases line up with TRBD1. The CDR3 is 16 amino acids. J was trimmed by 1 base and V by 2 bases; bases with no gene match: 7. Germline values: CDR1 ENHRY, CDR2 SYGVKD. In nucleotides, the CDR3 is TGTGCCATCAGTGAGCGGACAGGGATATCATCCTACGAGCAGTACTTC. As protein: CAISERTGISSYEQYF.

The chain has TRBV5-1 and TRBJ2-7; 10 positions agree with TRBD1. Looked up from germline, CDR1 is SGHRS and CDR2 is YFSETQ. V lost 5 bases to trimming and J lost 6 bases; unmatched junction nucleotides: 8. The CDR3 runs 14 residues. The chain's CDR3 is CASSGDRGFGEQYF. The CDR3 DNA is TGCGCCAGCAGTGGGGACAGGGGTTTTGGCGAGCAGTACTTC.